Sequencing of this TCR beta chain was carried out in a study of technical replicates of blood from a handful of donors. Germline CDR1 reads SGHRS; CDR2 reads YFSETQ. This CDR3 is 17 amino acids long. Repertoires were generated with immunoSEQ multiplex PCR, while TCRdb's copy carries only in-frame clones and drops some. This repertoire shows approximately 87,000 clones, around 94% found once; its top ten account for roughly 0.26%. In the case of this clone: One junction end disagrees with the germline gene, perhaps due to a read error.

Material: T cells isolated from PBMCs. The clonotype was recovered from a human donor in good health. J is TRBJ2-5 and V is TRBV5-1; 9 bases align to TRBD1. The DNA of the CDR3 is TGCGCCAGCAGTTTGGAGGGACAGGGATATCGTTCGGAGACCCAGTACTTC. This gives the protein CASSLEGQGYRSETQYF.